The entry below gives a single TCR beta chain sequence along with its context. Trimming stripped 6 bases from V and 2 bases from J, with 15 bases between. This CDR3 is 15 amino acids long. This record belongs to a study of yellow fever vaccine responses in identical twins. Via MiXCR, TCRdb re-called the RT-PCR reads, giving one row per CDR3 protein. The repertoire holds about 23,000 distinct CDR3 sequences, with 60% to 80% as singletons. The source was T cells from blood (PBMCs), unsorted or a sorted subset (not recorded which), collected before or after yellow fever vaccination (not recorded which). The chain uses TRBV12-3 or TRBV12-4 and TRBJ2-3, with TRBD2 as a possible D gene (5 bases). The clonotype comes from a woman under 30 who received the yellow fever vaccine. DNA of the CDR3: TGTGCCAGCAGCCCCCCAAAGCGGCCCACAGATACGCAGTATTTT. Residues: CASSPPKRPTDTQYF.